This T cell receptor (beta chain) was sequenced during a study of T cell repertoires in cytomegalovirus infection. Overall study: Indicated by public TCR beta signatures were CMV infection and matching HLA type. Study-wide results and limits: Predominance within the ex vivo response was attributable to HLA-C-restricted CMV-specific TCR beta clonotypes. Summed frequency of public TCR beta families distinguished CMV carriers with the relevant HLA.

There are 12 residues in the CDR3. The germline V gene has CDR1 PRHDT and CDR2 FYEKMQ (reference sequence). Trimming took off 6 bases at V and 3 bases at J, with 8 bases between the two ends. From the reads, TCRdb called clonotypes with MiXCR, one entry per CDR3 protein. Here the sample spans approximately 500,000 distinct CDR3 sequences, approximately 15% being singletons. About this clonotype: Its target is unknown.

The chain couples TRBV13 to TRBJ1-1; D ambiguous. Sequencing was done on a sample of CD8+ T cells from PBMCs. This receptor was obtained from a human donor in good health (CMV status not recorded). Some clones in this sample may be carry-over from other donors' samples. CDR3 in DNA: TGTGCCAGCAGTCAAAATTACACTGAAGCTTTCTTT. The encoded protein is CASSQNYTEAFF.